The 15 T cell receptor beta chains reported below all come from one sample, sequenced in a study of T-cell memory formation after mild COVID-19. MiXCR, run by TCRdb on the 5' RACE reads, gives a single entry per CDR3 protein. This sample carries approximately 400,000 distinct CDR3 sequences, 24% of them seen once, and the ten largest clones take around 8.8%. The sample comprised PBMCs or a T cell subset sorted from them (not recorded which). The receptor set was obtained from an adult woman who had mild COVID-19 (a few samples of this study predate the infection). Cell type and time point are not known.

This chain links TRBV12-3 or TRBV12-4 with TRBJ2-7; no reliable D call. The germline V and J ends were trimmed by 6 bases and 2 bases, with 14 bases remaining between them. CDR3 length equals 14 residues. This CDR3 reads CASSLLRGTYEQYF. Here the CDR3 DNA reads TGTGCCAGCAGCCTTTTAAGAGGAACCTACGAGCAGTACTTC.

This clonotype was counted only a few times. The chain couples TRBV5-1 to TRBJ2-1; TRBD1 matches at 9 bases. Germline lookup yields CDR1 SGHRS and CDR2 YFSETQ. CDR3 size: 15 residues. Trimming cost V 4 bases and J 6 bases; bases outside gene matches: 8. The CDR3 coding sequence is TGCGCCAGCAGCCCGTGGACAGGGGCGGGCAATGAGCAGTTCTTC. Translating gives CASSPWTGAGNEQFF.

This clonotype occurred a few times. The CDR3 reads CASSQGGGTYNEQFF. The CDR3 DNA reads TGTGCCAGCAGCCAAGGTGGCGGGACCTACAATGAGCAGTTCTTC. The chain recombines TRBV3-1 with TRBJ2-1, with a weak D call TRBD2 (6 bases). The CDR3 runs to 15 residues. Deletions cut 1 base from V and 2 bases from J, with 9 bases between. CDR1 is LGHDT, CDR2 YNNKEL, per germline (reference sequence).

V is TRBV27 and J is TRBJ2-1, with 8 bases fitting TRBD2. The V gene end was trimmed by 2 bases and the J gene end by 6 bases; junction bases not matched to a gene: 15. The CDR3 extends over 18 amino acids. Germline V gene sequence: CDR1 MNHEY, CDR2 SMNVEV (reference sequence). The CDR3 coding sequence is TGTGCCAGCAGTTTACGTGCAGTACTAGCGGCGAATACCAATGAGCAGTTCTTC. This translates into CASSLRAVLAANTNEQFF.

The chain's CDR3 is CASSSPEVPDTQYF. The CDR3 nucleotides are TGTGCCAGCAGCTCCCCCGAGGTCCCAGATACGCAGTATTTT. The chain uses TRBV7-9 and TRBJ2-3; D is unclear. Germline CDR1 is SEHNR and CDR2 is FQNEAQ (reference sequence). The CDR3 sequence is 14 residues long. Between the trimmed V and J ends, which lost 4 bases and 4 bases, there was a span of 12 bases.

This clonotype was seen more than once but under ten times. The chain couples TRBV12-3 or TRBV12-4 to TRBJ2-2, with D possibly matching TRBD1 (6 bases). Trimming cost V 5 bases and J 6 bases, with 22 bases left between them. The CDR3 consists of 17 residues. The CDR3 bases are TGTGCCAGCAGTCCTGAGACAGGTCCTTTATGGGCCGGGGAGCTGTTTTTT. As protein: CASSPETGPLWAGELFF.

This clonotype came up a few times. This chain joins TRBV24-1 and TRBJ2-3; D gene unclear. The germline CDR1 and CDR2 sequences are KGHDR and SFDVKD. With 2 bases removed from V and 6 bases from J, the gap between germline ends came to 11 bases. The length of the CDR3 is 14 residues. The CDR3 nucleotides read TGTGCCACCAGTGATTCCCTCACCGTTGATACGCAGTATTTT. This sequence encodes CATSDSLTVDTQYF.

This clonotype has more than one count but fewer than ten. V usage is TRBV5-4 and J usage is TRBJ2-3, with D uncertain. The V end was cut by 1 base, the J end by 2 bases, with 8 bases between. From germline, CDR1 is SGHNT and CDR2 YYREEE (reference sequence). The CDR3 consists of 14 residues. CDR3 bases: TGTGCCAGCAGCTTGCGGGTCGTCACAGATACGCAGTATTTT. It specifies CASSLRVVTDTQYF.

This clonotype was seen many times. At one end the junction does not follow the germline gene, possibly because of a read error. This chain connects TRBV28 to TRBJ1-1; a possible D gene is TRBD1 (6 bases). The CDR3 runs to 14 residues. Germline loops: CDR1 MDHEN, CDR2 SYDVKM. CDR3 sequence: CASRGVALGADAFF. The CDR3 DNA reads TGTGCCAGCAGAGGAGTGGCTCTGGGGGCTGACGCTTTCTTT. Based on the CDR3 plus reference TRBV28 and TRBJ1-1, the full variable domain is DVKVTQSSRYLVKRTGEKVFLECVQDMDHENMFWYRQDPGLGLRLIYFSYDVKMKEKGDIPEGYSVSREKKERFSLILESASTNQTSMYLCASRGVALGADAFFGQGTRLTVV.

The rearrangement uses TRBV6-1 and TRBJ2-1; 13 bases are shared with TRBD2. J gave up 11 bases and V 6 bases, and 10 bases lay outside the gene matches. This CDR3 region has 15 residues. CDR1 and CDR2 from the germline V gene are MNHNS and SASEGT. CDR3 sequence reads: CASSPRTSGSVQQFF. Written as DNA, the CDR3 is TGTGCCAGCAGCCCAAGGACTAGCGGGAGTGTTCAGCAGTTCTTC.

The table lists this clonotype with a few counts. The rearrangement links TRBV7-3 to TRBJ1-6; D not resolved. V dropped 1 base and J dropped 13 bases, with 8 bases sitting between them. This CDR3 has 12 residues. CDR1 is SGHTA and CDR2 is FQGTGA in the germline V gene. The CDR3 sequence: CASSLMGSPLHF. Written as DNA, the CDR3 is TGTGCCAGCAGCTTAATGGGGAGTCCCCTCCACTTT.

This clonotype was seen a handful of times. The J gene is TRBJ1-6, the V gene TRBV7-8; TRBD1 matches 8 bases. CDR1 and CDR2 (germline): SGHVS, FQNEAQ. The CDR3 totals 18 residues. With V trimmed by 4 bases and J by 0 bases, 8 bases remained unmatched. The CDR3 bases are TGTGCCAGCAGCTCCCCGCGGACAGGGAGCTCCTATAATTCACCCCTCCACTTT. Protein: CASSSPRTGSSYNSPLHF. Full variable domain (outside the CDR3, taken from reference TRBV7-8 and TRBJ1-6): GAGVSQSPRYKVAKRGQDVALRCDPISGHVSLFWYQQALGQGPEFLTYFQNEAQLDKSGLPSDRFFAERPEGSVSTLKIQRTQQEDSAVYLCASSSPRTGSSYNSPLHFGNGTRLTVT.

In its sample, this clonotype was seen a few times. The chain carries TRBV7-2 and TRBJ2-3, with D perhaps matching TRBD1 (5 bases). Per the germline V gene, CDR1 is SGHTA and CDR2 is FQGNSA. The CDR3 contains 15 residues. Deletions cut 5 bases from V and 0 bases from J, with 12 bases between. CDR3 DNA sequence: TGTGCCAGCAGCCGACGACAGTCTAGCACAGATACGCAGTATTTT. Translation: CASSRRQSSTDTQYF. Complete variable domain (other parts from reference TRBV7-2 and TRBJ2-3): GAGVSQSPSNKVTEKGKDVELRCDPISGHTALYWYRQSLGQGLEFLIYFQGNSAPDKSGLPSDRFSAERTGGSVSTLTIQRTQQEDSAVYLCASSRRQSSTDTQYFGPGTRLTVL.

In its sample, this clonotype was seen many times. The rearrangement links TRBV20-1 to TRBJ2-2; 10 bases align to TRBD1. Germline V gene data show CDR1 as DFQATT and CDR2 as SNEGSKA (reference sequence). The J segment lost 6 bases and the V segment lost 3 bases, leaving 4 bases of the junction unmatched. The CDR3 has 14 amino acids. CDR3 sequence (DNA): TGCAGTGCTAGGGTGACAGGGGGCGCCGGGGAGCTGTTTTTT. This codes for CSARVTGGAGELFF.

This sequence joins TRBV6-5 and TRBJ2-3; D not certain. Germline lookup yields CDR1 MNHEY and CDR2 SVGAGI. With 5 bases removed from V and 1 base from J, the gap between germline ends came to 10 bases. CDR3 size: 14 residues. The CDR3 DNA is TGTGCCAGCAGTCCAGCTGGGCGCACAGATACGCAGTATTTT. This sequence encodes CASSPAGRTDTQYF.